The present entry profiles one TCR beta chain with its context. Per the original methods: Reference gene primer amplification yielded estimated nucleated cell counts. Method: immunoSEQ multiplex PCR; TCRdb's copy keeps in-frame clones and lacks some. V and J calls and clone size are given by that table; D and trimming were obtained from the DNA. The sample has over 90,000 clones, about 90% seen once. This entry comes from a study of blood T cell repertoires in COVID-19. The wider study: Samples came from the United States, Italy and Spain, spanning acute and convalescent COVID-19. T cells, B-cell-depleted T cells, or PBMCs provided the cDNA or gDNA that served as material.

Per germline, CDR1 LGHDT and CDR2 YNNKEL (reference sequence). V lost 0 bases and J 5 bases, leaving 16 bases between the germline ends. The CDR3 totals 17 residues. The chain joins TRBV3-1 (or the pseudogene TRBV3-2) to TRBJ2-2, with TRBD2 as a possible D gene (6 bases). The sample consisted of peripheral blood. The clonotype originates from a human donor in a cohort sampled during active COVID-19. CDR3 in DNA: TGTGCCAGCAGCCAAGAAGGAGGGCTAGAGGGGACCGGGGAGCTGTTTTTT. It encodes CASSQEGGLEGTGELFF.